The present TCR beta chain was sequenced within a study of T cells in Graves' hyperthyroidism and ophthalmopathy. Amplification targeted TCR beta CDR3 regions from RNA transcripts. The HTBI primer set was used in a first-round RT-PCR of the TCR CDR3. TCRdb re-called the multiplex PCR reads with MiXCR, one entry per CDR3 protein. The repertoire holds 110,000 to 150,000 distinct CDR3 sequences, over 20% seen once, with roughly 71% in the top ten. The table lists this clonotype with many counts. This clonotype originated in a woman between 45 and 65 years old with Graves' hyperthyroidism that later progressed to Graves' ophthalmopathy. The sequencing input was blood.

The CDR3 here is CASSPPTGTSEGNEQFF. The CDR3 DNA reads as TGTGCCAGCAGCCCACCGACCGGGACTAGCGAGGGAAATGAGCAGTTCTTC. The rearrangement uses TRBV7-9 and TRBJ2-1; 10 bases fit TRBD2. This CDR3 is 17 amino acids long. J gave up 7 bases and V 5 bases, and 14 bases lay outside the gene matches. The germline V gene has CDR1 SEHNR and CDR2 FQNEAQ (reference sequence). The variable domain in full, with the rest retrieved from reference TRBV7-9 and TRBJ2-1, is DTGVSQNPRHKITKRGQNVTFRCDPISEHNRLYWYRQTLGQGPEFLTYFQNEAQLEKSRLLSDRFSAERPKGSFSTLEIQRTEQGDSAMYLCASSPPTGTSEGNEQFFGPGTRLTVL.